The rows below give T cell receptor beta chains drawn from one sample of a study of T cells in Graves' hyperthyroidism and ophthalmopathy. MiXCR was run by TCRdb on the multiplex PCR reads, yielding one entry per CDR3 protein. The repertoire consists of 300,000 to 400,000 distinct CDR3 sequences, with around 20% occurring once and the leading ten covering 50%. Sample: blood. These TCRs come from a woman aged 45-60 years with Graves' hyperthyroidism. The CDR3 runs from the conserved cysteine through the conserved F or W. Fields, in order: clone size, D gene, V gene, CDR3 length, J gene, CDR3 DNA, CDR3 protein. D genes are given only for firm matches. Clone size is not always given. Where it is, it says once, few, many or a class for expanded clones.

clone_size: few; d_call: -; v_call: TRBV18; cdr3_length: 15; j_call: TRBJ1-3; cdr3_nt: TGTGCCAGCTCACCCGTAGAGAGCTCTGGAAACACCGTATATTTT; cdr3_aa: CASSPVESSGNTVYF
clone_size: once; d_call: -; v_call: TRBV25-1; cdr3_length: 13; j_call: TRBJ2-1; cdr3_nt: TGTGCCAGCGTGAAGGGGGGGATCAATGAGCAGTTCTTC; cdr3_aa: CASVKGGINEQFF
clone_size: many; d_call: TRBD2; v_call: TRBV10-3; cdr3_length: 16; j_call: TRBJ2-2; cdr3_nt: TGTGCCATCAGTGAGCCAGGACTAGCGAGGACCGGGGAGCTGTTTTTT; cdr3_aa: CAISEPGLARTGELFF
clone_size: few; d_call: -; v_call: TRBV6-5; cdr3_length: 15; j_call: TRBJ2-7; cdr3_nt: TGTGCCAGCAGTTACCTAGGGGGGGCAAATTCCGAGCAGTACTTC; cdr3_aa: CASSYLGGANSEQYF
clone_size: few; d_call: TRBD2; v_call: TRBV10-3; cdr3_length: 15; j_call: TRBJ2-2; cdr3_nt: TGTGCCATCAGGGGTGACAACGCGGGAGCCGGGGAGCTGTTTTTT; cdr3_aa: CAIRGDNAGAGELFF
clone_size: many; d_call: -; v_call: TRBV5-1; cdr3_length: 15; j_call: TRBJ2-1; cdr3_nt: TGCGCCAGCAGTCGGGACCGTAACTCCTACAATGAGCAGTTCTTC; cdr3_aa: CASSRDRNSYNEQFF
clone_size: many; d_call: TRBD1; v_call: TRBV28; cdr3_length: 16; j_call: TRBJ2-5; cdr3_nt: TGTGCCAGCAGTTTATGGGGGACAGGGAGGCAAGAGACCCAGTACTTC; cdr3_aa: CASSLWGTGRQETQYF
clone_size: few; d_call: TRBD1; v_call: TRBV29-1; cdr3_length: 11; j_call: TRBJ2-7; cdr3_nt: TGCAGCGGACAGGGGGCTTACGAGCAGTACTTC; cdr3_aa: CSGQGAYEQYF
clone_size: -; d_call: -; v_call: TRBV10-3; cdr3_length: 14; j_call: TRBJ2-5; cdr3_nt: TGTGCCACCTCCTCCAAGGGGGTCCAAGAGACCCAGTACTTC; cdr3_aa: CATSSKGVQETQYF
clone_size: many; d_call: -; v_call: TRBV18; cdr3_length: 12; j_call: TRBJ1-1; cdr3_nt: TGTGCCAGCTCACCAGCAAGGGCTGAAGCTTTCTTT; cdr3_aa: CASSPARAEAFF
clone_size: many; d_call: TRBD1; v_call: TRBV2; cdr3_length: 11; j_call: TRBJ1-1; cdr3_nt: TGTGCCAGCAGTGAACAGGGGGGAGCTTTCTTT; cdr3_aa: CASSEQGGAFF
clone_size: many; d_call: -; v_call: TRBV10-3; cdr3_length: 16; j_call: TRBJ1-2; cdr3_nt: TGTGCCATCAGTGAGTCCGCACAAGCTCTTAACTATGGCTACACCTTC; cdr3_aa: CAISESAQALNYGYTF
clone_size: few; d_call: TRBD2; v_call: TRBV13; cdr3_length: 16; j_call: TRBJ2-2; cdr3_nt: TGTGCCAGCAGCTTATCGCTAGCGGGGGGGACCGGGGAGCTGTTTTTT; cdr3_aa: CASSLSLAGGTGELFF
clone_size: few; d_call: -; v_call: TRBV28; cdr3_length: 15; j_call: TRBJ1-2; cdr3_nt: TGTGCCAGCAGTTTGGCGGCGGGGGTACCCTATGGCTACACCTTC; cdr3_aa: CASSLAAGVPYGYTF
clone_size: many; d_call: -; v_call: TRBV5-1; cdr3_length: 16; j_call: TRBJ2-7; cdr3_nt: TGCGCCAGCAGCTTGGTAAGACAGGAAACCTCCTACGAGCAGTACTTC; cdr3_aa: CASSLVRQETSYEQYF
clone_size: many; d_call: TRBD2; v_call: TRBV5-5; cdr3_length: 15; j_call: TRBJ2-1; cdr3_nt: TGTGCCAGCAGCTTGGGACTAGCGATCTACAATGAGCAGTTCTTC; cdr3_aa: CASSLGLAIYNEQFF
clone_size: many; d_call: -; v_call: TRBV6-1; cdr3_length: 12; j_call: TRBJ2-1; cdr3_nt: TGTGCCAGCAGTGAAGGGAGGACAAGCAGGTTCTTC; cdr3_aa: CASSEGRTSRFF
clone_size: many; d_call: -; v_call: TRBV28; cdr3_length: 16; j_call: TRBJ1-6; cdr3_nt: TGTGCCAGCAGTTCTAGATTGGCCGGTCTTAATTCACCCCTCCACTTT; cdr3_aa: CASSSRLAGLNSPLHF
clone_size: many; d_call: -; v_call: TRBV18; cdr3_length: 15; j_call: TRBJ2-7; cdr3_nt: TGTGCCAGCTCACCTTCTCTGGGGGGCCCCTACGAGCAGTACTTC; cdr3_aa: CASSPSLGGPYEQYF
clone_size: -; d_call: -; v_call: TRBV11-2; cdr3_length: 13; j_call: TRBJ1-1; cdr3_nt: TGTGCCAGCAGCGACAGTTGGGGCACTGAAGCTTTCTTT; cdr3_aa: CASSDSWGTEAFF
clone_size: -; d_call: -; v_call: TRBV12-3/TRBV12-4; cdr3_length: 14; j_call: TRBJ2-1; cdr3_nt: TGTGCCAGCAGTCCAACGACAGTATACAATGAGCAGTTCTTC; cdr3_aa: CASSPTTVYNEQFF
clone_size: -; d_call: -; v_call: TRBV19; cdr3_length: 16; j_call: TRBJ1-5; cdr3_nt: TGTGCCAGTAGTATAGTCGTTGGGTTGGGCAATCAGCCCCAGCATTTT; cdr3_aa: CASSIVVGLGNQPQHF
clone_size: -; d_call: TRBD1; v_call: TRBV19; cdr3_length: 13; j_call: TRBJ2-3; cdr3_nt: TGTGCCAGTAGTAGGACAGGGAGAGATACGCAGTATTTT; cdr3_aa: CASSRTGRDTQYF
clone_size: few; d_call: -; v_call: TRBV4-1; cdr3_length: 15; j_call: TRBJ1-5; cdr3_nt: TGCGCCAGCAGCCAAGAAGTTGAGGGGTTAAAGCCCCAGCATTTT; cdr3_aa: CASSQEVEGLKPQHF
clone_size: few; d_call: -; v_call: TRBV30; cdr3_length: 15; j_call: TRBJ1-2; cdr3_nt: TGTGCCTGGAGTGTTCGCCGGTCGGCTAACTATGGCTACACCTTC; cdr3_aa: CAWSVRRSANYGYTF
clone_size: once; d_call: TRBD1; v_call: TRBV13; cdr3_length: 15; j_call: TRBJ1-2; cdr3_nt: TGTGCCAGCAGCTGGCGGGGACAGGGGGAATATGGCTACACCTTC; cdr3_aa: CASSWRGQGEYGYTF
clone_size: few; d_call: -; v_call: TRBV7-3; cdr3_length: 13; j_call: TRBJ2-1; cdr3_nt: TGTGCCAGCAGCTTCTCCGGGAACAATGAGCAGTTCTTC; cdr3_aa: CASSFSGNNEQFF
clone_size: many; d_call: -; v_call: TRBV7-9; cdr3_length: 16; j_call: TRBJ1-5; cdr3_nt: TGTGCCAGCAGCTCCGGGAGGAGAGGGCGCGGGCAGCCCCAGCATTTT; cdr3_aa: CASSSGRRGRGQPQHF